The subject of this entry is one T cell receptor (beta chain). Its target is unknown. 13 Jbeta primers and 60 Vbeta primers were used for the PCR. Per the original methods: Around 76 million unique TCR beta chains, 9 million to 11 million shared, were counted in a later analysis. The protocol was immunoSEQ multiplex PCR, while the TCRdb copy is restricted to in-frame clones and leaves out a portion. V, J and clone size are those of that table, while D and trimming were read from the DNA. The sample yields 90,000 to 150,000 clones, about three quarters seen once. The record originates from a study of cytomegalovirus exposure and HLA in healthy donors. The study's findings and limits: Accurate HLA-A and HLA-B prediction from TCR beta sequences was reported for most subjects. Later analysis revealed greater clonal expansion in HLA-associated TCR beta chains than in equally common others. Most of the TCR beta V segments (in an earlier analysis) were productive either about 90% or about 30% of the time.

The germline V gene has CDR1 SNHLY and CDR2 FYNNEI. Losses at the gene ends were 3 bases for V and 11 bases for J; bases not matched to a gene: 6. This CDR3 region has 12 residues. Sample: PBMCs. This receptor was taken from a woman aged 40 to 55 in good health and CMV-seropositive. The rearrangement joins TRBV2 to TRBJ1-1, with 7 bases identical to TRBD1. The CDR3 loop reads CASSETGRGAFF. CDR3 nucleotides: TGTGCCAGCAGTGAGACAGGGCGAGGGGCTTTCTTT.